This T cell receptor beta chain was sequenced for a study of OX40 agonist ivuxolimab in advanced cancers. About the study: Melanoma, hepatocellular carcinoma, head and neck or renal cell cancer occurred in dose-escalation patients.

Method: immunoSEQ multiplex PCR; TCRdb's copy keeps in-frame clones and lacks some. The repertoire holds about 68,000 clones, with roughly four fifths as singletons. V lost 3 bases, J lost 5 bases, and 6 bases stayed unmatched. The CDR3 extends over 14 amino acids. Germline lookup yields CDR1 SGHNT and CDR2 YYREEE (reference sequence). The specimen comprised CD4+ or CD8+ T cells sorted from blood, sampled in a trial of the OX40 agonist ivuxolimab. The chain couples TRBV5-4 to TRBJ2-5, with 8 positions matching TRBD1. The source of this sequence is an adult with an advanced solid tumor such as melanoma, head and neck, liver or kidney cancer. As DNA, the CDR3 is TGTGCCAGCAGCTCCGGCAGGGGGCGGGAGACCCAGTACTTC. Protein sequence: CASSSGRGRETQYF.